The source of this T cell receptor beta chain is a study of T cells in Graves' hyperthyroidism and ophthalmopathy. General study findings and limits: Ophthalmopathy was predicted by the model a median of about 6.5 months ahead of onset.

The count of this clonotype is one. Its specificity is not known. This clone may be a read error of a much larger clone one base away. TCR beta CDR3 region amplification was performed from RNA transcripts. The TCR CDR3 was amplified in a first-round RT-PCR using the HTBI primer set. MiXCR, run by TCRdb on the multiplex PCR reads, gives a single entry per CDR3 protein. The sample carries around 700,000 distinct CDR3 sequences, approximately 19% recorded once. This clonotype originated in a woman aged 45-59 years with Graves' hyperthyroidism that later progressed to Graves' ophthalmopathy. The sample consisted of blood.

The chain's CDR3 is CASSLISGGTQETQYF. The CDR3 nucleotides are TGTGCCAGCAGCTTAATCAGCGGGGGTACCCAAGAGACCCAGTACTTC. The chain recombines TRBV11-2 with TRBJ2-5; 8 bases are a match to TRBD2. The junction had 6 bases not matched to a gene; V was cut back by 2 bases and J by 1 base. In germline, CDR1 is SGHAT, CDR2 FQNNGV. This CDR3 contains 16 residues.